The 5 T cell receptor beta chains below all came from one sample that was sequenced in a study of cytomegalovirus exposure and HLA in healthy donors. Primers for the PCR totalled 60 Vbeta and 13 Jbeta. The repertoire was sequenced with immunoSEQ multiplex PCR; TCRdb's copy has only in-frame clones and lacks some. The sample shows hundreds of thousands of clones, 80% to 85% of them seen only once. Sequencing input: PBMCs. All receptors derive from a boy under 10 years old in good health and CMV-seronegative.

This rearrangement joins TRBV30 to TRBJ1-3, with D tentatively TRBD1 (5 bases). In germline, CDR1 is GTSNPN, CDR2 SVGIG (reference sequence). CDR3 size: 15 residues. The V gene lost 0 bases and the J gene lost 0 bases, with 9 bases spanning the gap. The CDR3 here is CAWSVGLLSGNTIYF. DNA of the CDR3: TGTGCCTGGAGTGTGGGGCTCCTCTCTGGAAACACCATATATTTT.

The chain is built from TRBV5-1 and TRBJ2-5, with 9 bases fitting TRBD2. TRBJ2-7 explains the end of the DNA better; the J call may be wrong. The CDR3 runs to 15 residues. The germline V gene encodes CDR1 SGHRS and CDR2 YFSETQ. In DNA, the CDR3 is TGCGCCAGCAGCACCGTAGCGGGGGTTTCCTACGAGCAGTACTTC. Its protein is CASSTVAGVSYEQYF.

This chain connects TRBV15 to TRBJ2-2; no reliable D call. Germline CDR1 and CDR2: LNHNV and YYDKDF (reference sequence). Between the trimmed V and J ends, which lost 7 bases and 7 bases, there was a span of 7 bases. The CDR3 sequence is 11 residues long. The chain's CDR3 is CATMSVGELFF. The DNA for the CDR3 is TGTGCCACCATGAGCGTCGGGGAGCTGTTTTTT.

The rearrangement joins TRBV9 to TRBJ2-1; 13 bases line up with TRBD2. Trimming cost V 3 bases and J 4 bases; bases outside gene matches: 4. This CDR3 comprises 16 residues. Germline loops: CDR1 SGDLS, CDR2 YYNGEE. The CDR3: CASSGGLAGIYNEQFF. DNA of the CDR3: TGTGCCAGCAGCGGGGGACTAGCGGGGATTTACAATGAGCAGTTCTTC.

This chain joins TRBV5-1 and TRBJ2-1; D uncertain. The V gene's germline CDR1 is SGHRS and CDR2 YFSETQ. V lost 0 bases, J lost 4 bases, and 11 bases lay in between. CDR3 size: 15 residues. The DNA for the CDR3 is TGCGCCAGCAGCTTGGCCTCCTTAACTTACAATGAGCAGTTCTTC. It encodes CASSLASLTYNEQFF.